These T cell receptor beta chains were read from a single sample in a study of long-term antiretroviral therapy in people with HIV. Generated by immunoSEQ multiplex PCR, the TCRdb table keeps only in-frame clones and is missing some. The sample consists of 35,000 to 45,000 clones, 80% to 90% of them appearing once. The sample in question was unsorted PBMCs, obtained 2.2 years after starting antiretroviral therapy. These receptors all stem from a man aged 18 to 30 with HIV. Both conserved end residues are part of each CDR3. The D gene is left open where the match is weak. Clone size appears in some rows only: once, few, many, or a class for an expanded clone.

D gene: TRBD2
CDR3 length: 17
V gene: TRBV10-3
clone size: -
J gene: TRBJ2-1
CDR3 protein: CAISDSGPPRRSNEQFF
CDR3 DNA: TGTGCCATCAGTGATAGCGGGCCCCCCCGTAGGAGCAATGAGCAGTTCTTC

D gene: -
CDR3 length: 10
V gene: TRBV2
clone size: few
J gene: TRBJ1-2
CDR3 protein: CASSPYGYTF
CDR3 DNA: TGTGCCAGCAGTCCATATGGCTACACCTTC

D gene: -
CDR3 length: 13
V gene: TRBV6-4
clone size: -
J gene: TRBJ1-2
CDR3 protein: CASSASRDRGYTF
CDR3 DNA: TGTGCCAGCAGTGCCTCTAGAGACCGAGGCTACACCTTC

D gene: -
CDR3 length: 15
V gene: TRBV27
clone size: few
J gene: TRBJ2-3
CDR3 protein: CASSLSYDREDTQYF
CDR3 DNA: TGTGCCAGCAGTTTATCCTACGACCGGGAAGATACGCAGTATTTT

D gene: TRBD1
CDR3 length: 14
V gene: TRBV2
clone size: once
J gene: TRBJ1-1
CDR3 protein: CASSTDRGNTEAFF
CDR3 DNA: TGTGCCAGCAGCACGGACAGGGGGAACACTGAAGCTTTCTTT

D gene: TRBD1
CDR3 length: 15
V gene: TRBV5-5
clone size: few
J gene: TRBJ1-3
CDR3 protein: CASSWEGQHGNTIYF
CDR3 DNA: TGTGCCAGCAGCTGGGAGGGACAGCATGGAAACACCATATATTTT

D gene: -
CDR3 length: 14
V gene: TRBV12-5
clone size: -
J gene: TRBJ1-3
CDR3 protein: CASGQGVSGNTIYF
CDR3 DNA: TGTGCTAGTGGCCAAGGCGTCTCTGGAAACACCATATATTTT

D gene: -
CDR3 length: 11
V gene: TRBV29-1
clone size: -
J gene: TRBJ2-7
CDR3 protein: CSPVGYHEQYF
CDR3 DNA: TGCAGCCCGGTAGGGTACCACGAGCAGTACTTC

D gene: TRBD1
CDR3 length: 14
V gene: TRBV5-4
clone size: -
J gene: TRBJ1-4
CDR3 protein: CASSLGTGDEKLFF
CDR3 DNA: TGTGCCAGCAGCTTGGGGACAGGGGACGAAAAACTGTTTTTT

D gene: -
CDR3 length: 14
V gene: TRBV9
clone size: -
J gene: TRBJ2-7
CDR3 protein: CASSVDLVPYEQYF
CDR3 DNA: TGTGCCAGCAGCGTAGATTTAGTTCCCTACGAGCAGTACTTC

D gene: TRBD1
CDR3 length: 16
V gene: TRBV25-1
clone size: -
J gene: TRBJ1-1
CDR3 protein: CASSEWDREVGTEAFF
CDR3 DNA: TGTGCCAGCAGTGAGTGGGACAGGGAGGTTGGGACTGAAGCTTTCTTT

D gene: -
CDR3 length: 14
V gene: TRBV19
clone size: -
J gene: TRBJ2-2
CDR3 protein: CASTAGAHTGELFF
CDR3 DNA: TGTGCCAGTACCGCAGGGGCTCACACCGGGGAGCTGTTTTTT

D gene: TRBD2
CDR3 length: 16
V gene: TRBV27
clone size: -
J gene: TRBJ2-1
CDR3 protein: CASRQGAGESYNEQFF
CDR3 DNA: TGTGCCAGCAGACAGGGAGCGGGAGAATCCTACAATGAGCAGTTCTTC

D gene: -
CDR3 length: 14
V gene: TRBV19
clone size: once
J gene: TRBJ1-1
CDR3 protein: CASTTWSSNTEAFF
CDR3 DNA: TGTGCCAGTACCACGTGGAGTTCGAACACTGAAGCTTTCTTT

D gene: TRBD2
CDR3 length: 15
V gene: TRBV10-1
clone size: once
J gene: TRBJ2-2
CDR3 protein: CASSEGRANTGELFF
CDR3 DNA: TGCGCCAGCAGTGAGGGGAGGGCGAACACCGGGGAGCTGTTTTTT

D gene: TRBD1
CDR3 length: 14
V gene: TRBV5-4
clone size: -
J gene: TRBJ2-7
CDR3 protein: CASSSTGVGYEQYF
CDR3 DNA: TGTGCCAGCAGCTCGACAGGGGTGGGCTACGAGCAGTACTTC

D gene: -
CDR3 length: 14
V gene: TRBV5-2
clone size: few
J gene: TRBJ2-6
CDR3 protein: CASSTQSRANVLTF
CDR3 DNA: TGTGCCAGCAGTACACAAAGTCGGGCCAACGTCCTGACTTTC

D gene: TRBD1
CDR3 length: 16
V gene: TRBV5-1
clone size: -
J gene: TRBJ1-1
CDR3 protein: CASSVLRDSSDTEAFF
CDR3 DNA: TGCGCCAGCAGCGTCCTCCGGGACAGTTCGGACACTGAAGCTTTCTTT

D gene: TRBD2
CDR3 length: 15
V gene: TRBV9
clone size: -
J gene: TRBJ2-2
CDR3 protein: CASSVASGRAGELFF
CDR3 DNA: TGTGCCAGCAGCGTAGCTAGCGGGAGGGCCGGGGAGCTGTTTTTT

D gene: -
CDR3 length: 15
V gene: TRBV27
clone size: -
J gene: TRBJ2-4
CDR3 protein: CASTHGYGDKNIQYF
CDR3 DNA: TGTGCCAGCACCCATGGGTATGGGGACAAAAACATTCAGTACTTC

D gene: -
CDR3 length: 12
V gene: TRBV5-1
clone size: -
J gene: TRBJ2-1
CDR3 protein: CASSLEYDEQFF
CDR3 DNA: TGCGCCAGCAGCTTGGAGTACGATGAGCAGTTCTTC

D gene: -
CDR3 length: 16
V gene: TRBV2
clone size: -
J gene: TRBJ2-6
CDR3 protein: CASSDIPPPGANVLTF
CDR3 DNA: TGTGCCAGCAGTGACATCCCCCCCCCTGGGGCCAACGTCCTGACTTTC

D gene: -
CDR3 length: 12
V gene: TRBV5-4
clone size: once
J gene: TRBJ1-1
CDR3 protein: CASSEWGTEAFF
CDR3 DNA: TGTGCCAGCAGTGAATGGGGCACTGAAGCTTTCTTT

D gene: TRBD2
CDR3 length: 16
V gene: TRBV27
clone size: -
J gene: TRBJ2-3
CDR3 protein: CASSLSPSGSTDTQYF
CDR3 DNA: TGTGCCAGCAGTTTATCGCCTAGCGGGAGCACAGATACGCAGTATTTT

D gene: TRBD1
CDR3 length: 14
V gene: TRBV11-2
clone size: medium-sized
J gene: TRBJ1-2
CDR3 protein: CASSQGQGAGGYTF
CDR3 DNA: TGTGCCAGCAGCCAGGGGCAGGGGGCGGGGGGCTACACCTTC

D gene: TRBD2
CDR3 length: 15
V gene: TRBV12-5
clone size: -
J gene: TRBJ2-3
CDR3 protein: CASDRDYQATDTQYF
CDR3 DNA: TGTGCTAGTGATCGGGACTATCAAGCAACAGATACGCAGTATTTT

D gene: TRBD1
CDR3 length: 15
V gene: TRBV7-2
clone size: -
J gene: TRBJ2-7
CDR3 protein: CASSLADRGPYEQYF
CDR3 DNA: TGTGCCAGCAGCTTAGCGGACAGGGGACCCTACGAGCAGTACTTC

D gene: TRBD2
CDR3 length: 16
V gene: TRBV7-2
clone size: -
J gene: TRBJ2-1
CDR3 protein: CASIPLTSGGGDEQFF
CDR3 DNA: TGTGCCAGCATCCCCTTGACTAGCGGGGGGGGCGATGAGCAGTTCTTC

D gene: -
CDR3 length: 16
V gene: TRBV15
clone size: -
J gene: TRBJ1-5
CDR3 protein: CATSRERGWGNQPQHF
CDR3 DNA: TGTGCCACCAGCAGAGAGCGCGGATGGGGTAATCAGCCCCAGCATTTT

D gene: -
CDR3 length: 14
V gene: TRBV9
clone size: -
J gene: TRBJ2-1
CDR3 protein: CASSASDSPYEQFF
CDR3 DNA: TGTGCCAGCAGCGCTTCCGACTCGCCCTACGAGCAGTTCTTC

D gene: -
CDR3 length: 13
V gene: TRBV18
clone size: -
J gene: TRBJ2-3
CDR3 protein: CASSFSSTDTQYF
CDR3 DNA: TGTGCCAGCTCATTTTCTAGCACAGATACGCAGTATTTT

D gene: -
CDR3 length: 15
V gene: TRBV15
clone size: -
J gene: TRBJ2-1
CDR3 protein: CATSSRVGYYNEQFF
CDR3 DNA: TGTGCCACCAGCAGTCGGGTGGGCTACTACAATGAGCAGTTCTTC

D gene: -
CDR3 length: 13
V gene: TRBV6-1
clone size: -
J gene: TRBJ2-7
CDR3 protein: CASSEQISYEQYF
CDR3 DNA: TGTGCCAGCAGTGAACAAATATCCTACGAGCAGTACTTC

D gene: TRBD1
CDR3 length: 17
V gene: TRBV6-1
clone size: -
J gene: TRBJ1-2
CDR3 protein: CASSENLVRGSRHGYTF
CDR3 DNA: TGTGCCAGCAGTGAAAACCTAGTCAGGGGGTCACGTCATGGCTACACCTTC

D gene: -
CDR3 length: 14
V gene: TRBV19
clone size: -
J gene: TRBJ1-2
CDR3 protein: CASSIGKGMSGYTF
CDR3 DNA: TGTGCCAGTAGTATCGGGAAGGGGATGTCTGGCTACACCTTC

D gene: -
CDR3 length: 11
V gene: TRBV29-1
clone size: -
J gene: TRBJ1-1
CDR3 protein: CSVQRITEAFF
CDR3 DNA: TGCAGCGTTCAGCGTATCACTGAAGCTTTCTTT

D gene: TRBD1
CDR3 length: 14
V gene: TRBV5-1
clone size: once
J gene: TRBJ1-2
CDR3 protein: CASSLTGTGDGYTF
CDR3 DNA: TGCGCCAGCAGCCTGACCGGGACAGGGGATGGCTACACCTTC

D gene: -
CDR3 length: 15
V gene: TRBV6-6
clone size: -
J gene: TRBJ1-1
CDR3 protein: CASRNRGDRGTEAFF
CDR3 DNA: TGTGCCAGCAGAAACAGAGGAGATAGAGGCACTGAAGCTTTCTTT

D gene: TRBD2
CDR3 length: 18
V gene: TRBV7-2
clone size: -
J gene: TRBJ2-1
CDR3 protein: CASSSLRLAGPTYNEQFF
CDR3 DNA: TGTGCCAGCAGCTCACTCAGACTAGCGGGACCAACCTACAATGAGCAGTTCTTC

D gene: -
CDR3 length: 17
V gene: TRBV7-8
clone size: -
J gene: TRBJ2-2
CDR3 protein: CASSLGGLLLRTGELFF
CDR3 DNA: TGTGCCAGCAGCTTAGGGGGGTTGCTCCTTAGAACCGGGGAGCTGTTTTTT

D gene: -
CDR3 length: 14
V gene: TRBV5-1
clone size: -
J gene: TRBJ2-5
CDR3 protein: CASSNSGGQKAQYF
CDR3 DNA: TGCGCCAGCAGCAATTCGGGTGGACAAAAGGCCCAGTACTTC

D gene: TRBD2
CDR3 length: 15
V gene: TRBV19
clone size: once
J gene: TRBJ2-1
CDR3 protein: CASSSSGRGTNQQFF
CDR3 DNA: TGTGCCAGTAGTAGTAGCGGGAGGGGTACCAATCAGCAGTTCTTC

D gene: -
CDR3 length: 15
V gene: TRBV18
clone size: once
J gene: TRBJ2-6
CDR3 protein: CASSPIASGANVLTF
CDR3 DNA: TGTGCCAGCTCACCAATAGCATCTGGGGCCAACGTCCTGACTTTC

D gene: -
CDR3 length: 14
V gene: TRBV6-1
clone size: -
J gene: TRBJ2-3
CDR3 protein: CASDGGPLTDTQYF
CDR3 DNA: TGTGCCAGCGACGGGGGGCCCCTGACAGATACGCAGTATTTT

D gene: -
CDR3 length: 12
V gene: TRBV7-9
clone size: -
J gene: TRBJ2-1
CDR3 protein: CASSSSGVEQFF
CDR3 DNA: TGTGCCAGCAGCTCCTCTGGAGTTGAGCAGTTCTTC

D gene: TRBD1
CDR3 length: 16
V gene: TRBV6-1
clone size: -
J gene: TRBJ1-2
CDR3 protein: CASSEAGFWTGYGYTF
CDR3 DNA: TGTGCCAGCAGTGAAGCCGGTTTTTGGACAGGCTATGGCTACACCTTC

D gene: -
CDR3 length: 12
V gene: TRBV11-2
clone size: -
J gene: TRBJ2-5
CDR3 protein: CASSLEAKTQYF
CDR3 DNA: TGTGCCAGCAGCTTAGAAGCAAAGACCCAGTACTTC

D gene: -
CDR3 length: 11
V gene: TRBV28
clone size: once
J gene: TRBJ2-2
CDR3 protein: CASSLPGELFF
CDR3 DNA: TGTGCCAGCAGTTTGCCCGGGGAGCTGTTTTTT

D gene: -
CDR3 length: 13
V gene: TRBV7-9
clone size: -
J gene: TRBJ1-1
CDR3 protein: CASSLGAGYEAFF
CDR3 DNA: TGTGCCAGCAGCTTAGGGGCAGGGTATGAAGCTTTCTTT

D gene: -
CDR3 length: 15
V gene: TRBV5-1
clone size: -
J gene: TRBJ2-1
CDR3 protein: CASSLGSSSYNEQFF
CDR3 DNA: TGCGCCAGCAGCTTGGGATCGAGCTCCTACAATGAGCAGTTCTTC

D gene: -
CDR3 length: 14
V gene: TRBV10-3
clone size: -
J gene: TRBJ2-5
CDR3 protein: CAISESGFQETQYF
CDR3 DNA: TGTGCCATCAGTGAATCGGGGTTTCAAGAGACCCAGTACTTC

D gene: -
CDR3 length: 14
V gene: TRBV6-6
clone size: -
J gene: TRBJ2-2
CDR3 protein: CASRQDWNTGELFF
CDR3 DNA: TGTGCCAGCAGGCAGGACTGGAACACCGGGGAGCTGTTTTTT

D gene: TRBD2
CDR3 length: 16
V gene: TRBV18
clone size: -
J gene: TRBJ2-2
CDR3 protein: CASSELLATNTGELFF
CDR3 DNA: TGTGCCAGCTCAGAGTTACTAGCGACAAACACCGGGGAGCTGTTTTTT